This is a list of T cell receptor beta chains from one sample in a study of T cell clonotyping in hematopoietic cell transplantation. Libraries were prepared by immunoSEQ multiplex PCR; TCRdb keeps only in-frame clonotypes and omits some of them. The sample has roughly 24,000 clones; roughly 84% are singletons. Sequenced material: peripheral blood mononuclear cells, taken before stem cell transplant. These receptors were taken from a woman in her fifties or sixties with acute myeloid leukemia. Some clones in this sample may be carry-over from other donors' samples. Each CDR3 is given without its conserved first and last residue. Fields, in order: J gene, V gene, CDR3 protein.

J: TRBJ2-6
V: TRBV7-9
CDR3: ASQFGARLISGANVLT

J: TRBJ1-2
V: TRBV27
CDR3: ASSLRRGGGYT

J: TRBJ2-5
V: TRBV11-2
CDR3: ASSGQNQETQY

J: TRBJ2-6
V: TRBV5-1
CDR3: ASSPRQTGTYSPGANVLT

J: TRBJ2-7
V: TRBV27
CDR3: ASIPQRVSYEQY

J: TRBJ1-2
V: TRBV7-2
CDR3: ASSLGQLGGYT

J: TRBJ1-1
V: TRBV19
CDR3: ASKEGPYTEAF

J: TRBJ1-1
V: TRBV11-2
CDR3: ASSLGRVGWTEAF

J: TRBJ2-2
V: TRBV7-2
CDR3: ASSYRDRVNTGELF

J: TRBJ2-7
V: TRBV13
CDR3: ASSFSRDEQY

J: TRBJ1-3
V: TRBV7-2
CDR3: ASSLVGTGVLSGNTIY

J: TRBJ2-6
V: TRBV29-1
CDR3: SARGTGPRGANVLT

J: TRBJ2-3
V: TRBV20-1
CDR3: RSGVTDTQY

J: TRBJ2-2
V: TRBV7-7
CDR3: ASSLSGGDTGELF

J: TRBJ2-3
V: TRBV7-9
CDR3: ASSRSGHSVADTQY

J: TRBJ1-2
V: TRBV6-5
CDR3: ASSLSRGNYGYT

J: TRBJ1-4
V: TRBV9
CDR3: ASSPSGTGYEKLF